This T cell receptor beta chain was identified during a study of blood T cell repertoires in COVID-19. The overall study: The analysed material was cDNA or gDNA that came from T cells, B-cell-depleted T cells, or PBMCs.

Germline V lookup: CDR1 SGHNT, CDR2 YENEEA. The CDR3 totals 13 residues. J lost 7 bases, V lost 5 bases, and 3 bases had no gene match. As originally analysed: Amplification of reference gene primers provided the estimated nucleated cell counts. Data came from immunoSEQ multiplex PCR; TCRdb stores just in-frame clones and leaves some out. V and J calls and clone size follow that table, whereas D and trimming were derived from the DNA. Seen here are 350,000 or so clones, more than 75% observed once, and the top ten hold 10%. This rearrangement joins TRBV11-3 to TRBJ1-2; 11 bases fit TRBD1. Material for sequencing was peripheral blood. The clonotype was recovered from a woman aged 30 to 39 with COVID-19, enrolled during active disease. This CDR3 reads CASSRGTGGGYTF. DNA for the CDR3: TGTGCCAGCAGCCGGGGGACAGGGGGTGGCTACACCTTC.